This T cell receptor beta chain came from a study of Graves' ophthalmopathy and Graves' hyperthyroidism. Study as a whole: Peripheral blood was gathered at the point of initial diagnosis, before any treatment started.

With regard to this clonotype: The antigen is unknown.

Trimming cost V 6 bases and J 8 bases; bases outside gene matches: 8. CDR3 size: 13 residues. Germline V gene lookup returns CDR1 MNHNY and CDR2 SVGAGI (reference sequence). Study-level points and caveats: A roughly 84% specificity and around 90% sensitivity were achieved by a 13-signature model that separated ophthalmopathy from stable hyperthyroidism.

Amplification of TCR beta CDR3 regions used RNA transcripts. RT-PCR with HTBI primers came first, then second-round multiplex PCR. TCRdb redid the calling of the multiplex PCR reads with MiXCR, one entry per CDR3 protein. The table includes around 660,000 distinct CDR3 sequences, under 50% detected once. The genes are TRBV6-6 and TRBJ1-2; the match to TRBD1 covers 8 bases. Material: peripheral blood. This receptor was taken from an adult man with Graves' ophthalmopathy. The CDR3 loop is CASRTGTGGGYTF. The CDR3 DNA reads TGTGCCAGCAGGACCGGGACAGGAGGCGGCTACACCTTC.